This T cell receptor (beta chain) was identified in a study of T cells after posttransplantation cyclophosphamide. Sampled 1 year posttransplant, controls received myeloablative marrow transplants, methotrexate and a calcineurin inhibitor. V was cut by 3 bases and J by 2 bases, with 14 bases left in between. CDR3 length: 15 amino acids. Germline assignment: CDR1 SGHTA and CDR2 FQGNSA. Produced via immunoSEQ multiplex PCR; TCRdb's table is partial and in-frame only. The data hold more than 15,000 clones, with about nine tenths observed a single time. Regarding the study as a whole: Later blood repertoires were often dominated by clones from the donor CD8+ memory compartment. Recipient CMV seropositivity and CMV reactivation strongly tracked TRB clonality. TRB overlap between skin or GI tissue T cells and blood was limited.

With regard to this clone: Its cognate antigen is unknown.

The chain links TRBV7-2 to TRBJ2-7; no reliable D call. Specimen: PBMCs, collected after an allogeneic stem cell transplant with a calcineurin inhibitor and methotrexate. This clonotype was sampled from a male patient in his fifties or sixties who received an allogeneic stem cell transplant from an unrelated donor, was CMV-positive, and had chronic GVHD only. Among the T cells, some may be from the graft donor. This chain's CDR3 is CASSFSIGGTYEQYF. The CDR3 bases are TGTGCCAGCAGCTTTAGTATTGGCGGCACCTACGAGCAGTACTTC.